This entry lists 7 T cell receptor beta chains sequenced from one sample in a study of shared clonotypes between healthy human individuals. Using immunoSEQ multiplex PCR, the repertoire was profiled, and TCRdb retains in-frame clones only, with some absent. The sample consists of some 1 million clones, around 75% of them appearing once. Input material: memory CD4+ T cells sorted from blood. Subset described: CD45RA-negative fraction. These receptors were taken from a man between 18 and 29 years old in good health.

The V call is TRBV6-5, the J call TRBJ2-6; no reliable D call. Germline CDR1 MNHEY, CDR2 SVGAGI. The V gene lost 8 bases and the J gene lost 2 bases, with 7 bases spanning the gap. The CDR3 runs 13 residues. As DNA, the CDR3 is TGTGCCAGCTTGGCTGCTGGGGCCAACGTCCTGACTTTC. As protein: CASLAAGANVLTF.

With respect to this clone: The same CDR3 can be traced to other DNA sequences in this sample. CDR3 sequence (DNA): TGTGCCAGCAGTTTAGGACTGGCCACAGATACGCAGTATTTT. Its protein product is CASSLGLATDTQYF. The chain couples TRBV28 to TRBJ2-3; perhaps TRBD2 as D (5 bases). V was cut by 2 bases and J by 2 bases, with 8 bases left in between. Germline V lookup: CDR1 MDHEN, CDR2 SYDVKM. The CDR3 is made up of 14 amino acids.

CDR3 in DNA: TGTGCCAGCAGCTTTCGTTTATTGACCGGGGAGCTGTTTTTT. Its protein product is CASSFRLLTGELFF. The chain recombines TRBV7-2 with TRBJ2-2; no firm D call. Germline V gene lookup returns CDR1 SGHTA and CDR2 FQGNSA. V gave up 3 bases and J gave up 5 bases, with 10 bases separating them. The CDR3 consists of 14 residues.

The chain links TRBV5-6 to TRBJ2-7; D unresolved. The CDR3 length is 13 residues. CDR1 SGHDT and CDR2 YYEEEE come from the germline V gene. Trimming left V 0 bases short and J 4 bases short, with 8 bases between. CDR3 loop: CASSLAQSYEQYF. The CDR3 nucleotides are TGTGCCAGCAGCTTGGCCCAGTCTTACGAGCAGTACTTC.

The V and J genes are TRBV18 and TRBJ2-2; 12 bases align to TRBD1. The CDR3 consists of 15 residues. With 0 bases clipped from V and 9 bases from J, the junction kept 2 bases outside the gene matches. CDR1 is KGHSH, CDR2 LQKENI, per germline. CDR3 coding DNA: TGTGCCAGCTCACCACCGGGACAGGGGGCATGGGAGCTGTTTTTT. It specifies CASSPPGQGAWELFF.

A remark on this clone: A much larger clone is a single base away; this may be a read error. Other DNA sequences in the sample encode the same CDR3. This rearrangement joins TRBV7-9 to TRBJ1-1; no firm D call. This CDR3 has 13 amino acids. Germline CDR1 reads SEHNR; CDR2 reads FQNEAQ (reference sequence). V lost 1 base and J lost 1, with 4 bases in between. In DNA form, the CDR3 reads TGTGCCAGCAGCTTAGAAGGGAACACTGAAGCTTTCTTT. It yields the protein CASSLEGNTEAFF.

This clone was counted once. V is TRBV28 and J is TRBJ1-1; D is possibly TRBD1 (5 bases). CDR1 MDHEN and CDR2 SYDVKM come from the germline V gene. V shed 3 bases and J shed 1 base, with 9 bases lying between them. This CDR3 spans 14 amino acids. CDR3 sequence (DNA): TGTGCCAGCAGTTTCAGGGTCACGAACACTGAAGCTTTCTTT. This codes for CASSFRVTNTEAFF.